This T cell receptor (beta chain) derives from a study of CXCR3-negative and CXCR3-positive naive CD8 T cells. All TRB cDNA libraries came from 5' RACE performed with UMI labels. TCRdb reprocessed the 5' RACE reads; each CDR3 protein has one entry and no DNA is given. The record lists 150,000 to 180,000 distinct CDR3 sequences, of which the ten most abundant hold 0.45% to 0.6%. On this clonotype: Its specificity is unknown.

Investigators sorted each CD8+ T cell subset in triplicate, taking 300,000 to 350,000 cells each time. Germline V gene data show CDR1 as SNHLY and CDR2 as FYNNEI. The CDR3 runs to 15 residues. Study-wide results and caveats: TRB CDR3 hydrophobicity was greater in CXCR3-positive naive cells than in CXCR3-negative naive cells. Naive cells, whether CXCR3-negative or CXCR3-positive, had similar TRBV-TRBJ usage, while memory cells differed. Diversity was high in both naive subsets and much lower in memory cells.

V gene TRBV2 combines with J gene TRBJ2-1; the TRBD2 assignment by TCRdb is unverifiable without DNA. The sample consisted of naive CXCR3+ CD8+ T cells from blood. The sample's subset: CD45RO-CCR7+CD27+CD95- naive CD8+ T cells expressing CXCR3 (TNR3+). This clonotype originated in a human donor in good health. Some clones in this sample may be carry-over from other donors' samples. The CDR3 sequence is CASSDSLPIGHEQFF.